Here is one T cell receptor beta chain with its context. Its antigen is currently not known. No much larger clone is present one base from it, and per-base qualities are unavailable. The CDR3 regions of human TCRbeta chains were analyzed by immunosequencing. The published analysis was carried out like this. TCRs in the repertoires were compared against a reference library of SARS-CoV-2-specific TCRs that had been generated with the MIRA antigen-specificity platform. Breadth was defined as the fraction of unique TCRs that were SARS-CoV-2-associated. Depth was defined as the fraction of total T cells that were SARS-CoV-2-associated. Using the MIRA data, each spike-specific TCR was assigned both to the spike region to which the TCR was reactive and to a CD4 or CD8 class. Log10-transformed breadth and depth values were compared by one-way ANOVA with Sidak's multiple comparisons tests. TCRdb re-hosts the immuneACCESS table, in-frame sequences only. Its copies lack some clones; in the studies checked, an unresolved V gene accounts for under half of them, and the cause for the rest is not known. V and J calls and clone size follow that table, whereas D and trimming were derived from the DNA. The sample yields 50,000 to 70,000 clones; approximately 85% were counted once. The ten largest make up roughly 20% of the sample.

The record originates from a study of T cell responses to AZD1222 COVID-19 vaccine (dated by TCRdb to about 2021). General notes on the study: A total of 233 trial participants underwent TCR sequencing, of whom around 200 received two doses of AZD1222 and some 26 received two doses of the MenACWY control vaccine. Trial participants were enrolled by age into 18-55, 56-69 and 70-plus year subgroups, with roughly 160, 29 and 62 TCR-sequenced participants respectively.

Overall results and qualifications from the work: Only five or six AZD1222 recipients were SARS-CoV-2 seropositive at baseline, limiting conclusions about previously exposed vaccinees. Reportedly, close to half of the unique spike-specific TCRs recognized epitopes lying outside the regions that are mutated in the B.1.351 and B.1.1.7 variants. The 56-69-year group was small, and its depth increase did not reach significance, likely because of low power. The vaccine-associated CD4 TCRs covered the entire spike protein, and the dominant responses fell in regions 160-218 and 743-854. Participants were mostly white British, with more females than males. The authors suggested clonal diversity may have been underestimated. After two AZD1222 doses, both the breadth and the depth of spike-specific TCRs were significantly higher than at day 0 and than in MenACWY recipients. Because no samples from the day 14 peak response were available, repertoires could be characterized only after the peak T cell response.

Relative to germline, V is missing 4 bases and J is missing 7 bases, with 5 bases of the junction outside any gene match. Inclusive of the bounding cysteine and phenylalanine, the CDR3 is 16 residues long. Here the CDR3 DNA is all that survives: 48 bases in frame from base 1. Per the germline V gene, LGHNA is the CDR1 and YSLEER is the CDR2. The sample's time point label, in plain terms: baseline before first vaccination. The treatment or condition label for this specimen denotes: meningococcal conjugate vaccine given as trial control. The vaccinee samples were drawn from two UK trials, COV001 and COV002, one of which was a single-blind randomized controlled phase 2/3 trial testing AZD1222 (ChAdOx1 nCoV-19) in healthy adults. For TCRbeta chain sequencing, PBMC samples from trial participants were taken at day 0 and at day 28 after the second dose.

The sequencing here drew on peripheral blood, taken on day 0 of MenACWY control vaccination. This sequence originates from an adult in good health. The V and J segments used are TRBV4-3 and TRBJ2-1, with 15 bases aligning to TRBD2. DNA sequence: TGCGCCAGCAGCCGGCGGGGACTAGCGGGAGGTAATGAGCAGTTCTTC. This translates into CASSRRGLAGGNEQFF.